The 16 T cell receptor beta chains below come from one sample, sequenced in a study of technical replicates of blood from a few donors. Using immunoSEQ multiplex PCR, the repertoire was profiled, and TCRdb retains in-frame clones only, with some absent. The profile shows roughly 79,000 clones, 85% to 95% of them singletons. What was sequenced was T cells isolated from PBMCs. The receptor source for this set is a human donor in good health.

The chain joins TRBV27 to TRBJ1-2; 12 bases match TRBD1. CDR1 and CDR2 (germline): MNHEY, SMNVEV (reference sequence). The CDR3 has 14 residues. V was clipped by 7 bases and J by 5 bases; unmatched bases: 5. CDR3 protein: CASKPGQGAYGYTF. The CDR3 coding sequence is TGTGCCAGCAAGCCGGGACAGGGGGCATATGGCTACACCTTC.

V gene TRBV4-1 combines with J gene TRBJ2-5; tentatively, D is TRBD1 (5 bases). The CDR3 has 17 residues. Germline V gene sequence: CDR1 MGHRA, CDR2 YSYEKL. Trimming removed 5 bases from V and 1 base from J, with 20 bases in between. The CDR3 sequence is CASSSRVNRFIQETQYF. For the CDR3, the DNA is TGCGCCAGCAGCTCACGGGTTAACAGGTTCATCCAAGAGACCCAGTACTTC.

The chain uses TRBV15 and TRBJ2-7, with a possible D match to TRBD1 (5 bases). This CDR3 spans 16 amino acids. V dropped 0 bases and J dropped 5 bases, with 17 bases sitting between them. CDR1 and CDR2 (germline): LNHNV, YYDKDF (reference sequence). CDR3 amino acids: CATSRDPAGIVDEQYF. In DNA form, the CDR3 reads TGTGCCACCAGCAGAGATCCCGCAGGGATCGTTGACGAGCAGTACTTC.

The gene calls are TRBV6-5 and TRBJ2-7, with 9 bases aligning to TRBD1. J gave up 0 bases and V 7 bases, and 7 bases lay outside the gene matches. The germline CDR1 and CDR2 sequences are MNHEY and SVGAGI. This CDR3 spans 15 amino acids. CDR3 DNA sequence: TGTGCCAGCACCAAAGGGGACAGGGACTCCTACGAGCAGTACTTC. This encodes CASTKGDRDSYEQYF.

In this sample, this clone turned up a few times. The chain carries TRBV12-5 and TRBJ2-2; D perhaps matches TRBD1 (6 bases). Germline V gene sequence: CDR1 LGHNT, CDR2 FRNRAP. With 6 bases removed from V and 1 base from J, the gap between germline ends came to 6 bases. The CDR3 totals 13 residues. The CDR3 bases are TGTGCTAGTGGGGACAGGAACACCGGGGAGCTGTTTTTT. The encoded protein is CASGDRNTGELFF.

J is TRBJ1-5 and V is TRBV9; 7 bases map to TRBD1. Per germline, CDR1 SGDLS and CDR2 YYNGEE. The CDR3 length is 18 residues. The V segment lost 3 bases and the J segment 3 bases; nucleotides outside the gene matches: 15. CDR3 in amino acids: CASSAGQVAGGYNQPQHF. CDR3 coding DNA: TGTGCCAGCAGCGCCGGACAGGTAGCGGGGGGCTACAATCAGCCCCAGCATTTT.

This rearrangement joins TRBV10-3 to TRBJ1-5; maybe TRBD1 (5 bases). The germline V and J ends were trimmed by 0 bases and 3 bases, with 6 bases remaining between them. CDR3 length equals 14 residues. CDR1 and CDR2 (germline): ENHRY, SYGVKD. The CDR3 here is CAISESTDNQPQHF. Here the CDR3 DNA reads TGTGCCATCAGTGAGTCGACAGACAATCAGCCCCAGCATTTT.

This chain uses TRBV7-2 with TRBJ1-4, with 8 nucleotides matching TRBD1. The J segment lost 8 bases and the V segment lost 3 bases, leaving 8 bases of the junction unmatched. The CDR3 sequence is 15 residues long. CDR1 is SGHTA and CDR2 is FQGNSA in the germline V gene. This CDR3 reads CASSFAAGGQEKLFF. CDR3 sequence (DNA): TGTGCCAGCAGCTTCGCGGCAGGGGGCCAAGAAAAACTGTTTTTT.

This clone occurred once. CDR3: CALDPIYGYTF. The CDR3 DNA reads as TGTGCCCTAGACCCCATATATGGCTACACCTTC. The chain employs TRBV28 and TRBJ1-2; D is undetermined. The CDR3 is made up of 11 amino acids. Germline CDR1 and CDR2: MDHEN and SYDVKM. The V and J ends lost 11 bases and 5 bases respectively, with 12 bases between them.

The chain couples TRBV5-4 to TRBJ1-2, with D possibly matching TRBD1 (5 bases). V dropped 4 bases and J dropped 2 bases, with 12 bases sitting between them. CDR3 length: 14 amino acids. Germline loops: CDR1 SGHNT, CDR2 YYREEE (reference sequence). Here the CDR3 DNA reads TGTGCCAGCAGCCTAAGGACAAACAACTATGGCTACACCTTC. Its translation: CASSLRTNNYGYTF.

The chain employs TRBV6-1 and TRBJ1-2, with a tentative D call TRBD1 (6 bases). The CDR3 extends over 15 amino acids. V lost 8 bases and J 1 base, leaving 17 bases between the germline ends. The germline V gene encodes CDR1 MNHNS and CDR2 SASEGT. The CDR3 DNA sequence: TGTGCCAGCGGGACACGGTGGCCCTTTAACTATGGCTACACCTTC. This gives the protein CASGTRWPFNYGYTF.

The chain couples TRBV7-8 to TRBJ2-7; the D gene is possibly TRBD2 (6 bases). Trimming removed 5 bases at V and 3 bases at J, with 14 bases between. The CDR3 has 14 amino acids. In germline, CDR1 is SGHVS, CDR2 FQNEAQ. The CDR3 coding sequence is TGTGCCAGCAGCGCAGGTGGACTATACTACGAGCAGTACTTC. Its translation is CASSAGGLYYEQYF.

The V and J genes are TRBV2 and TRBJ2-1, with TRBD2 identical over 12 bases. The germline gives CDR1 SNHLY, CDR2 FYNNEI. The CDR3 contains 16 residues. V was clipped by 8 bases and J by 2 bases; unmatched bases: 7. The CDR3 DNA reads TGTGCCAGCCAGGGACTAGCGGGTCCTACCTACAATGAGCAGTTCTTC. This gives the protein CASQGLAGPTYNEQFF.

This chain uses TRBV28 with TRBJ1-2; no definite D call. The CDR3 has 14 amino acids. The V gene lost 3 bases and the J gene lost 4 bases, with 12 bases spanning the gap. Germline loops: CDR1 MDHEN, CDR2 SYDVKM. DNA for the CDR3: TGTGCCAGCAGTTTGCCCTTCGCGTCCTATGGCTACACCTTC. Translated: CASSLPFASYGYTF.

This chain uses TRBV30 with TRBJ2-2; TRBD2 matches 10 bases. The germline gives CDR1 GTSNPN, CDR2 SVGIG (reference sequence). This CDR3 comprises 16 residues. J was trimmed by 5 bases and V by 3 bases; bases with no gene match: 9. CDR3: CAWRSSGRAGTGELFF. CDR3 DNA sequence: TGTGCCTGGAGATCAAGCGGGAGGGCAGGAACCGGGGAGCTGTTTTTT.

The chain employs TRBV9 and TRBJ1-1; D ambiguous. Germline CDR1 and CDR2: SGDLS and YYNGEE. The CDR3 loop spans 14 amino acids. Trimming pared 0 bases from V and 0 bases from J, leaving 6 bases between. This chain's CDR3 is CASSVDNLNTEAFF. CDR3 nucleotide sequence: TGTGCCAGCAGCGTAGACAACCTGAACACTGAAGCTTTCTTT. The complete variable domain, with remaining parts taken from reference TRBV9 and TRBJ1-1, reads DSGVTQTPKHLITATGQRVTLRCSPRSGDLSVYWYQQSLDQGLQFLIQYYNGEERAKGNILERFSAQQFPDLHSELNLSSLELGDSALYFCASSVDNLNTEAFFGQGTRLTVV.